Listed below are T cell receptor beta chains from one sample, sequenced in a study of cytomegalovirus exposure and HLA in healthy donors. The protocol was immunoSEQ multiplex PCR, while the TCRdb copy is restricted to in-frame clones and leaves out a portion. The data hold tens of thousands of clones, with about 72% observed a single time. The sequenced material came from PBMCs. Source of these receptors: a man aged 25-40 years in good health and CMV-seronegative. The CDR3 runs from the conserved cysteine through the conserved F or W. The order of the fields is J gene, V gene, clone size, D gene, CDR3 DNA, CDR3 protein. A D gene is named only where the DNA matches it firmly. Clone size appears in some rows only: once, few, many, or a class for an expanded clone.

J: TRBJ2-5; V: TRBV6-1; size: NA; D: NA; DNA: TGTGCCAGCAGGATGGACTTCAGGTACCAAGAGACCCAGTACTTC; CDR3: CASRMDFRYQETQYF
J: TRBJ1-1; V: TRBV27; size: few; D: NA; DNA: TGTGCCAGCAGTTGGACAGAGAACACTGAAGCTTTCTTT; CDR3: CASSWTENTEAFF
J: TRBJ2-1; V: TRBV4-2; size: NA; D: TRBD2; DNA: TGTGCCAGCAGCCAAGATCCTGGGGGGGTCTCCTACAATGAGCAGTTCTTC; CDR3: CASSQDPGGVSYNEQFF
J: TRBJ2-7; V: TRBV27; size: NA; D: TRBD1; DNA: TGTGCCAGCAGTATCGGACAGGGGTCCTACGAGCAGTACTTC; CDR3: CASSIGQGSYEQYF
J: TRBJ2-7; V: TRBV2; size: NA; D: NA; DNA: TGTGCCAGCAGCCCCAGGCCCACCGGTAGGCCCGAGCAGTACTTC; CDR3: CASSPRPTGRPEQYF
J: TRBJ1-1; V: TRBV9; size: NA; D: NA; DNA: TGTGCCAGCAGCGTAGAACAGGACCGCACTGAAGCTTTCTTT; CDR3: CASSVEQDRTEAFF
J: TRBJ2-3; V: TRBV6-5; size: NA; D: NA; DNA: TGTGCCAGCACCAGGCAAGGTAGCACAGATACGCAGTATTTT; CDR3: CASTRQGSTDTQYF
J: TRBJ1-2; V: TRBV4-2; size: NA; D: TRBD1; DNA: TGTGCCAGCAGCCAAGACCGGACAGGCTGGAGCTACACCTTC; CDR3: CASSQDRTGWSYTF
J: TRBJ2-7; V: TRBV6-1; size: NA; D: TRBD2; DNA: TGTGCCAGCAGTGTCACTAGCGGTTCCTACGAGCAGTACTTC; CDR3: CASSVTSGSYEQYF
J: TRBJ2-5; V: TRBV5-1; size: few; D: TRBD2; DNA: TGCGCCAGCAGCTTGGCTCCCCCGACTAGCGGGGGGCGCGAGGAGACCCAGTACTTC; CDR3: CASSLAPPTSGGREETQYF
J: TRBJ1-2; V: TRBV6-6; size: NA; D: TRBD1; DNA: TGTGCCAGCAGTTACCCACAGGGGGCGGGTGGCTACACCTTC; CDR3: CASSYPQGAGGYTF
J: TRBJ2-3; V: TRBV5-4; size: NA; D: NA; DNA: TGTGCCAGCAGCTTGGTTTCCGGGGGCACAGATACGCAGTATTTT; CDR3: CASSLVSGGTDTQYF
J: TRBJ1-5; V: TRBV10-2; size: NA; D: TRBD1; DNA: TGCGCCAGCGCGACAGGGGGCTACAATCAGCCCCAGCATTTT; CDR3: CASATGGYNQPQHF
J: TRBJ1-2; V: TRBV6-5; size: NA; D: NA; DNA: TGTGCCAGCAGTTTCTCCGGAGAAGGCTACACCTTC; CDR3: CASSFSGEGYTF
J: TRBJ1-3; V: TRBV4-1; size: NA; D: NA; DNA: TGCGCCAGCAGCCAAGTCCTCTCCCCTGGAAACACCATATATTTT; CDR3: CASSQVLSPGNTIYF
J: TRBJ2-5; V: TRBV5-4; size: NA; D: TRBD2; DNA: TGTGCCAGCAGCACCGGGCAGCGGGGACCACAAGAGACCCAGTACTTC; CDR3: CASSTGQRGPQETQYF
J: TRBJ2-7; V: TRBV10-2; size: NA; D: NA; DNA: TGCGCCAGCAGCGGGGGTATAGGGCCCTACGAGCAGTACTTC; CDR3: CASSGGIGPYEQYF
J: TRBJ1-1; V: TRBV5-1; size: once; D: TRBD1; DNA: TGCGCCAGCAGCTTGGAGGGACAGGCTTTCTTT; CDR3: CASSLEGQAFF
J: TRBJ2-5; V: TRBV6-5; size: NA; D: TRBD1; DNA: TGTGCCAGCAGGCTGCGACAGGGGTACGGGACCCAGTACTTC; CDR3: CASRLRQGYGTQYF
J: TRBJ1-2; V: TRBV7-2; size: NA; D: TRBD1; DNA: TGTGCCAGCAGCTTAGAACAGGGGGGTTTGCGCGGTGGCTACACCTTC; CDR3: CASSLEQGGLRGGYTF
J: TRBJ2-3; V: TRBV29-1; size: NA; D: TRBD2; DNA: TGCAGCGTTGCCCCTCTAGCGGGGGGCACAGATACGCAGTATTTT; CDR3: CSVAPLAGGTDTQYF
J: TRBJ1-5; V: TRBV18; size: NA; D: TRBD1; DNA: TGTGCCAGCTCACCCCCCGGAACTGGACAGGGGGCTATCGGGCAGCCCCAGCATTTT; CDR3: CASSPPGTGQGAIGQPQHF
J: TRBJ2-5; V: TRBV2; size: few; D: TRBD2; DNA: TGTGCCAGCCGTTTCCCCCTAGCGGGAGGGGGAGAGACCCAGTACTTC; CDR3: CASRFPLAGGGETQYF
J: TRBJ1-2; V: TRBV29-1; size: few; D: NA; DNA: TGCAGCGCTGAGAACCGGGGGACTGCCTATGGCTACACCTTC; CDR3: CSAENRGTAYGYTF
J: TRBJ2-5; V: TRBV5-1; size: NA; D: NA; DNA: TGCGCCAGCAGCTTGCACCAGGGTGGGACCCAGTACTTC; CDR3: CASSLHQGGTQYF
J: TRBJ2-7; V: TRBV29-1; size: NA; D: NA; DNA: TGCAGCGCACAAGGCGGCCCCAGAGGTCCCGAGCAGTACTTC; CDR3: CSAQGGPRGPEQYF
J: TRBJ2-7; V: TRBV10-2; size: NA; D: NA; DNA: TGCGCCAGCAGTGACCACAGTACCTACGAGCAGTACTTC; CDR3: CASSDHSTYEQYF
J: TRBJ1-6; V: TRBV5-1; size: few; D: TRBD1; DNA: TGCGCCAGCAGCTTCGGGACAGGGGTTACACCCCTCCACTTT; CDR3: CASSFGTGVTPLHF
J: TRBJ2-1; V: TRBV4-2; size: NA; D: TRBD2; DNA: TGTGCCAGCAGCCAAGGCCCATTTTTTAGCGGGAGGGCCAGCAATGAGCAGTTCTTC; CDR3: CASSQGPFFSGRASNEQFF
J: TRBJ2-7; V: TRBV5-1; size: NA; D: NA; DNA: TGCGCCAGCAGCTTGGTCCCGGTCTCCTACGAGCAGTACTTC; CDR3: CASSLVPVSYEQYF
J: TRBJ2-3; V: TRBV7-2; size: NA; D: NA; DNA: TGTGCCAGCAGCTCCCGGACAGTCCTCACAGATACGCAGTATTTT; CDR3: CASSSRTVLTDTQYF
J: TRBJ2-1; V: TRBV5-6; size: once; D: TRBD2; DNA: TGTGCCAGCAGCTTGCCTAGCGGGGGGCTCGAGCTGAGTGAGCAGTTCTTC; CDR3: CASSLPSGGLELSEQFF
J: TRBJ2-3; V: TRBV6-5; size: NA; D: NA; DNA: TGTGCCAGCAGTTACTCCGGGTCCGCAGATACGCAGTATTTT; CDR3: CASSYSGSADTQYF
J: TRBJ2-5; V: TRBV28; size: NA; D: NA; DNA: TGTGCCAGCACCTCCTCGGAGGAGGGGTCAGAGACCCAGTACTTC; CDR3: CASTSSEEGSETQYF
J: TRBJ1-1; V: TRBV13; size: NA; D: NA; DNA: TGTGCCAGCAGCTCCGGGACAAAAAACACTGAAGCTTTCTTT; CDR3: CASSSGTKNTEAFF
J: TRBJ2-5; V: TRBV7-9; size: few; D: NA; DNA: TGTGCCAGCAGCTCACCCCCACCCAGGAAAGAGACCCAGTACTTC; CDR3: CASSSPPPRKETQYF
J: TRBJ1-6; V: TRBV5-6; size: once; D: TRBD1; DNA: TGTGCCAGCAGCTTCCGGGACAGGGACTCACCCCTCCACTTT; CDR3: CASSFRDRDSPLHF
J: TRBJ2-3; V: TRBV29-1; size: few; D: TRBD2; DNA: TGCAGCGCCAAAGGTCAGGGAGGGACAGATACGCAGTATTTT; CDR3: CSAKGQGGTDTQYF
J: TRBJ2-2; V: TRBV7-9; size: NA; D: NA; DNA: TGTGCCAGCAGCTTATACATCAAGAACACCGGGGAGCTGTTTTTT; CDR3: CASSLYIKNTGELFF
J: TRBJ2-1; V: TRBV6-7; size: NA; D: NA; DNA: TGTGCCAGCAGTTACTTCCGGGAAAATGAGCAGTTCTTC; CDR3: CASSYFRENEQFF